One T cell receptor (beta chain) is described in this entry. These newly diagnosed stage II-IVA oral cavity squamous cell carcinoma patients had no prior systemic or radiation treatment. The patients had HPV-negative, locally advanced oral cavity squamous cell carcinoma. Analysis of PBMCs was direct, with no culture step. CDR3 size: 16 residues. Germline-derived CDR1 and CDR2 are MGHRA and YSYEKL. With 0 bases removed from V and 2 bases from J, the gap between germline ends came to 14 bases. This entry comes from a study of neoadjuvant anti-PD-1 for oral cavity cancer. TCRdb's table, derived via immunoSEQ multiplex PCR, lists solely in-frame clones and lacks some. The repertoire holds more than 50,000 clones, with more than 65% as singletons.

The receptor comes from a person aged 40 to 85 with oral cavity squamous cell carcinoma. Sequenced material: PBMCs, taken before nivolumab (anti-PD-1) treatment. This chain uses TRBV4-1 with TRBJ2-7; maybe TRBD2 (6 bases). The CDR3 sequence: CASSQDRGSLTYEQYF. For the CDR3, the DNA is TGCGCCAGCAGCCAAGATCGGGGGTCCTTGACCTACGAGCAGTACTTC.